This T cell receptor (beta chain) was captured by sequencing in a study of T cells in Graves' hyperthyroidism and ophthalmopathy. The CDR3 length is 13 residues. V was pared by 4 bases and J by 5 bases, with 12 bases between. Germline CDR1 and CDR2: SQVTM and ANQGSEA. Uncontrolled infections, other autoimmune diseases, pregnancy or lactation led to exclusion of patients. Note on this clonotype: What it binds is unknown.

Findings of the study overall: Model predictions of ophthalmopathy came a median around 6.5 months before onset. Separating ophthalmopathy from stable hyperthyroidism was achieved by a 13 V-J model. Blood shared most expanded thyroid clonotypes above 0.001.

TCR beta CDR3 sequences were amplified from RNA transcripts. The TCR CDR3 first-round RT-PCR relied on the HTBI primer set. TCRdb passed the multiplex PCR reads through MiXCR, listing each CDR3 protein once. The sample has 500,000 to 650,000 distinct CDR3 sequences, 40% to 50% seen once. The sequenced material came from peripheral blood or thyroid tissue (not recorded which). The rearrangement links TRBV29-1 to TRBJ2-1; no reliable D call. This receptor was obtained from an adult woman with Graves' disease, either hyperthyroidism or ophthalmopathy (not recorded which). The CDR3 DNA is TGCAGCGTTGGCAGCGTCTCAGACAATGAGCAGTTCTTC. It translates to CSVGSVSDNEQFF.